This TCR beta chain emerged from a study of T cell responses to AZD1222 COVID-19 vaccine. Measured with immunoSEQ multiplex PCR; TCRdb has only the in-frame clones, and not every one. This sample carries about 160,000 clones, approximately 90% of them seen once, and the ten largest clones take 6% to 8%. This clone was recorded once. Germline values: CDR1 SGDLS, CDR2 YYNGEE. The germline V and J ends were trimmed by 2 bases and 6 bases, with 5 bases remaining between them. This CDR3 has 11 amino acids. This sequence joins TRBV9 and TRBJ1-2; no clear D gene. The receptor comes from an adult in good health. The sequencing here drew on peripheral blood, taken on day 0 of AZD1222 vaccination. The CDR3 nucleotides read TGTGCCAGCAGCGTGCCGAATGGCTACACCTTC. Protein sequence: CASSVPNGYTF.